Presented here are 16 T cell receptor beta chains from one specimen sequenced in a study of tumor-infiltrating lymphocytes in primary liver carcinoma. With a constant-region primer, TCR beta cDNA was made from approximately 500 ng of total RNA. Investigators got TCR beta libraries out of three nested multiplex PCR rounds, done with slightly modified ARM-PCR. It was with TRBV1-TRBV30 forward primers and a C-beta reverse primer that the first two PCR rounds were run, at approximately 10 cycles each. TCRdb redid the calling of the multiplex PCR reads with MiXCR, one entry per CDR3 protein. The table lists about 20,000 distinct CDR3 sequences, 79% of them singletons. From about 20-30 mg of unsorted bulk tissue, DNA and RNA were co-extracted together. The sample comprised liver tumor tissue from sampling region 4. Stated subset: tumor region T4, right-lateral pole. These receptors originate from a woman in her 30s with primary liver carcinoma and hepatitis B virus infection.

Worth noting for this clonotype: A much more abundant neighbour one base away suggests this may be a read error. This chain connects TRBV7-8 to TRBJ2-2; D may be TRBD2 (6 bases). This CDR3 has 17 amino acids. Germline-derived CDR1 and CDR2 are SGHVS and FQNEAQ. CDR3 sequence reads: CACIFPRLGENTGGLFF. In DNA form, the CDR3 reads TGTGCCTGCATCTTCCCTAGGTTGGGGGAAAACACCGGGGGGCTGTTTTTT.

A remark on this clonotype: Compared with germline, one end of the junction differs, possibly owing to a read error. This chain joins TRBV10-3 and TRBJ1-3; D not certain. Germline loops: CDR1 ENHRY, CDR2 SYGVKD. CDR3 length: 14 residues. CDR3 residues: CVISESVSGNTIYF. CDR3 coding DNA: TGTGTCATCAGTGAGTCTGTGTCTGGAAATACCATATATTTT.

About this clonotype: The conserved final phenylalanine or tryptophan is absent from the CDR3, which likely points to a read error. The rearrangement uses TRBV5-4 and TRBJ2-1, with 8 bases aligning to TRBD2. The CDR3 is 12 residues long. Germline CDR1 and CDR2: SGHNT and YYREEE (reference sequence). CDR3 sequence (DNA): TGTACCAGCAGCCCGGAACTAGCGGAACAGTTCTCC. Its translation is CTSSPELAEQFS.

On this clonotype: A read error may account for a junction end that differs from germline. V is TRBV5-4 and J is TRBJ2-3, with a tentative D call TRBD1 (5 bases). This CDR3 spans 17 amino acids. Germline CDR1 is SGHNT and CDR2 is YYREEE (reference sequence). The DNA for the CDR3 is TGTGCCAGCAGCATAGACGGACACCCTCCACTCACAGATATGCAGTATTTT. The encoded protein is CASSIDGHPPLTDMQYF.

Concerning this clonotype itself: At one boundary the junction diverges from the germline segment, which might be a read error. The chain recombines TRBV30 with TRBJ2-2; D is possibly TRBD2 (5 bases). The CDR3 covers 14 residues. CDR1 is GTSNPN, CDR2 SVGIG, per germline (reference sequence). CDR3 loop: CAWSTGIGTGELLF. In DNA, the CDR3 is TGTGCCTGGAGTACGGGAATAGGCACCGGGGAGCTGCTCTTT.

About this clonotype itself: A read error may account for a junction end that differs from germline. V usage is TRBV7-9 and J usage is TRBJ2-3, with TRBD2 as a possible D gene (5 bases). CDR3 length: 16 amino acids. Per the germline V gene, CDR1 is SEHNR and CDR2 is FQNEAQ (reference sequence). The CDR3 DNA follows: TGTGGCAGCAGCCTATTACTAGTGGGAGACACAGATACGCAGTATTTT. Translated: CGSSLLLVGDTDTQYF.

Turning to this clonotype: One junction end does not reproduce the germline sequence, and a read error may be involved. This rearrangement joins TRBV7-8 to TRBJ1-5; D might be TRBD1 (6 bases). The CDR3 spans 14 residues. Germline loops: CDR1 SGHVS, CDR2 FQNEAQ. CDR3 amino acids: CASSLSQGNQPQHF. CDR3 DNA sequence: TGTGCCAGCAGCTTATCACAGGGCAACCAGCCCCAGCATTTT.

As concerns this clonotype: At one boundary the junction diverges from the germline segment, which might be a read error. The CDR3 sequence: CASSLKVAVTEASF. Written as DNA, the CDR3 is TGTGCCAGTAGCTTAAAGGTTGCGGTCACTGAAGCTTCCTTT. The chain recombines TRBV11-3 with TRBJ1-1; D remains unclear. The CDR3 totals 14 residues. Germline V gives CDR1 SGHNT, CDR2 YENEEA.

CDR3 sequence (DNA): TGTGCAGGCAGCCCCTGGGGGGGAGAACTGTTTTTT. Translated: CAGSPWGGELFF. V is TRBV11-2 and J is TRBJ1-4; perhaps TRBD1 as D (5 bases). Per germline, CDR1 SGHAT and CDR2 FQNNGV. The CDR3 spans 12 residues.

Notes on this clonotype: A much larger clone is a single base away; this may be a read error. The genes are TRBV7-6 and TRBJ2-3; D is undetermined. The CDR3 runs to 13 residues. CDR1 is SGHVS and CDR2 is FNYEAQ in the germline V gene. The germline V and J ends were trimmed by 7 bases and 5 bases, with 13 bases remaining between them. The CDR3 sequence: CASNPDWGDTQYF. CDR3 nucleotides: TGTGCCAGCAACCCCGACTGGGGAGATACGCAGTATTTT.

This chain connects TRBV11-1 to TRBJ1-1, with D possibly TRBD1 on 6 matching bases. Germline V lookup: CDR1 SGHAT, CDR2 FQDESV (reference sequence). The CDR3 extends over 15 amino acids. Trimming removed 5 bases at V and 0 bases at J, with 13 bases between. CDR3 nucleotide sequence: TGTGCCAGCAGCCCCCGGACAGTCATGAACACTGAAGCTTTCTTT. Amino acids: CASSPRTVMNTEAFF. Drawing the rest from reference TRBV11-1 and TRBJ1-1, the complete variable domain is EAEVAQSPRYKITEKSQAVAFWCDPISGHATLYWYRQILGQGPELLVQFQDESVVDDSQLPKDRFSAERLKGVDSTLKIQPAELGDSAMYLCASSPRTVMNTEAFFGQGTRLTVV.

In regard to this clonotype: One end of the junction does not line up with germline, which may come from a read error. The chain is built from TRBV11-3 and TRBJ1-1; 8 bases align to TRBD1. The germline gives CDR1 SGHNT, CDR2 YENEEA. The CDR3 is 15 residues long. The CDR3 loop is CASGQGAPIYTQAFF. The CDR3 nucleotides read TGTGCCTCCGGTCAGGGGGCGCCAATCTACACTCAAGCTTTCTTT.

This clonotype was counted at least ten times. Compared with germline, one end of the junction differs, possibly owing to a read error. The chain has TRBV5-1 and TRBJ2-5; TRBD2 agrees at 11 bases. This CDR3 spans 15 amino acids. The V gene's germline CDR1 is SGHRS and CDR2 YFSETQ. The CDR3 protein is CASSLLAGEGEAQYF. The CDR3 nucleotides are TGCGCCAGCAGCTTACTAGCGGGAGAAGGAGAGGCCCAGTACTTC. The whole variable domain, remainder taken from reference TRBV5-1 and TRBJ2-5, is KAGVTQTPRYLIKTRGQQVTLSCSPISGHRSVSWYQQTPGQGLQFLFEYFSETQRNKGNFPGRFSGRQFSNSRSEMNVSTLELGDSALYLCASSLLAGEGEAQYFGPGTRLLVL.

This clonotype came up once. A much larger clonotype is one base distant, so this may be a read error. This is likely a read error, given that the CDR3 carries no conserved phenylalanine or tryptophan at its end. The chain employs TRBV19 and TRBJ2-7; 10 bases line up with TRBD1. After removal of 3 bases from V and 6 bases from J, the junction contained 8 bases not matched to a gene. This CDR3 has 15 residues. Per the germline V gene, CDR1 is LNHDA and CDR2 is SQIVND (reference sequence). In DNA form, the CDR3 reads TGTGCCAGTAGTATGTATGGACAGGGGGTAGCCGAGCAGTACTTG. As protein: CASSMYGQGVAEQYL.

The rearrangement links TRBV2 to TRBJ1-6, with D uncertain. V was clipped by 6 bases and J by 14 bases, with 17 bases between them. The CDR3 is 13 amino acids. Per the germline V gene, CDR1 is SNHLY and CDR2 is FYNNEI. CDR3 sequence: CASRGLVNSTLHF. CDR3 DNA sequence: TGTGCCAGCAGAGGACTGGTAAACTCAACCCTCCACTTT.

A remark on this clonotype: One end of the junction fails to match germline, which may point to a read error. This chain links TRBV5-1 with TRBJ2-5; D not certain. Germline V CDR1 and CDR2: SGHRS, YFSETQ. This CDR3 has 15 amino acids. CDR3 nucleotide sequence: TGCGCCAGTAACTTCAACGGTCCCCCGCAAGAGACCCAATACTTC. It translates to CASNFNGPPQETQYF.